A selection of T cell receptor beta chains follows, all from one sample in a study of cytomegalovirus exposure and HLA in healthy donors. The method was immunoSEQ multiplex PCR; TCRdb's version includes in-frame clones alone and lacks a portion of them. The table shows about 110,000 clones, with about 80% occurring only once. Sequencing input: PBMCs. Source of these receptors: a woman aged 60-75 years in good health and CMV-seropositive. Both conserved end residues are part of each CDR3. D genes are given only for firm matches. Some rows have no size entry. The others give once, few or many, or a class for an expanded clone.

>TRBV10-3|.|TRBD2|TRBJ2-3
TGTGCCATCAGCGGGGCGGGAGTGGATGATACGCAGTATTTT
CAISGAGVDDTQYF
>TRBV6-1|.|.|TRBJ1-2
TGTGCCAGCGCGGATACCCCAATCTATGGCTACACCTTC
CASADTPIYGYTF
>TRBV6-5|.|.|TRBJ1-1
TGTGCCACCGTAACGGGGACTGAAGCTTTCTTT
CATVTGTEAFF
>TRBV7-3|.|.|TRBJ2-5
TGTGCCAGCAGCTCCGGACAAGGGGAGACCCAGTACTTC
CASSSGQGETQYF
>TRBV30|.|TRBD1|TRBJ2-1
TGTGCCTGGTCGACCGGACAGGGGTATAGGGATGAGCAGTTCTTC
CAWSTGQGYRDEQFF
>TRBV7-9|.|.|TRBJ2-3
TGTGCCAGCAGCTTAGACTGGACAGACTCAAGCACAGATACGCAGTATTTT
CASSLDWTDSSTDTQYF
>TRBV7-9|.|.|TRBJ1-1
TGTGCCAGCAGCCAAATCCGACACTCGAACACTGAAGCTTTCTTT
CASSQIRHSNTEAFF
>TRBV18|.|TRBD2|TRBJ2-1
TGTGCCAGCTCACAGACGGGACTAGCGGCCCTTGGTGAGCAGTTCTTC
CASSQTGLAALGEQFF
>TRBV10-3|.|TRBD2|TRBJ2-1
TGTGCCATCAGTACACTAGCGGGAGGGGTCGGCTCCTACAATGAGCAGTTCTTC
CAISTLAGGVGSYNEQFF
>TRBV7-2|.|TRBD2|TRBJ2-7
TGTGCCAGCAGCTTAGCGGGAGGGCGACAGTCCTACGAGCAGTACTTC
CASSLAGGRQSYEQYF
>TRBV5-1|few|TRBD2|TRBJ2-7
TGCGCCAGCAGCTTGGTCGGGGTTAGCGGGAGCTACGAGCAGTACTTC
CASSLVGVSGSYEQYF
>TRBV29-1|.|TRBD1|TRBJ1-3
TGCAGCGTCCAACTTCAGGGGGCTTCCATCTCTGGAAACACCATATATTTT
CSVQLQGASISGNTIYF
>TRBV10-3|.|TRBD1|TRBJ1-2
TGTGCCGGCAGGGGGAGGACAGACTATGGCTACACCTTC
CAGRGRTDYGYTF
>TRBV6-5|.|TRBD1|TRBJ1-1
TGTGCCAGCAGAACGGACAGGTACACTGAAGCTTTCTTT
CASRTDRYTEAFF
>TRBV10-1|.|TRBD2|TRBJ2-1
TGCGCCAGCAGTCACACTAGCGGGCCCTACAATGAGCAGTTCTTC
CASSHTSGPYNEQFF
>TRBV11-3|.|.|TRBJ2-2
TGTGCCAGCAGCTCAGGGACATCCGGGGAGCTGTTTTTT
CASSSGTSGELFF
>TRBV5-1|once|TRBD2|TRBJ2-7
TGCGCCAGCAGGGCCGGGACTAGCGGAACCTACGAGCAGTACTTC
CASRAGTSGTYEQYF